This T cell receptor beta chain was identified during a study of blood T cells in healthy people across ages. The study's findings and limits: Conclusively comparing naive with antigen-experienced cells was impossible with unsorted PBMCs.

Using a J-beta primer mix together with a sample-barcoded 5' primer, a second PCR was run for roughly 7 to 11 cycles. Through a template-switch adaptor with 12 random nucleotides, each cDNA molecule received a tag. Every sample gave at least 2.5 million paired-end reads containing CDR3. TCRdb independently ran MiXCR on the 5' RACE reads; one entry per CDR3 protein. The data show approximately 1,700,000 distinct CDR3 sequences, 35% to 50% seen once. Worth noting for this clonotype: Its antigen is still unknown.

No fewer than 6 micrograms of total RNA were isolated from every sample. Trimming stripped 6 bases from V and 3 bases from J, with 18 bases between. The CDR3 has 15 residues. This TCR was sampled from a human donor in good health. The chain joins TRBV12-3 or TRBV12-4 to TRBJ2-7; tentatively, D is TRBD1 (6 bases). Sequencing was performed on blood. The CDR3 DNA reads TGTGCCAGCAGCTGGTTAGGGACAATGCACTACGAGCAGTACTTC. It is translated as CASSWLGTMHYEQYF.